The 5 T cell receptor beta chains reported below all come from one sample, sequenced in a study of control samples from healthy donors and cancer patients (dated by TCRdb to the early 2020s). The protocol used for the library was the immunoSEQ multiplex PCR assay. The table comes from immuneACCESS by way of TCRdb, which keeps in-frame sequences with V and J called. Part of the clones is missing from these tables; in studies checked, under half for an unresolved V gene and the rest for unknown reasons. The sample table contains about 110,000 clones; only one count was recorded for about 80% of them. The leading ten clones occupy less than 15% of the sample. The material sequenced was blood. The receptor source for this set is a woman aged 45-65 years in good health.

The rearrangement uses TRBV2 and TRBJ1-4; D is ambiguous. This CDR3 is 13 amino acids long. From germline, CDR1 is SNHLY and CDR2 FYNNEI. The V end lost 1 base, the J end lost 7 bases, and 7 bases lay between the germline ends. The CDR3, as DNA: TGTGCCAGCAGTGAAGGGGTTGGTGAAAAACTGTTTTTT. This sequence encodes CASSEGVGEKLFF.

This clone appeared once. The chain employs TRBV27 and TRBJ1-1; 7 positions agree with TRBD1. V dropped 5 bases and J dropped 2; count of bases not matched to a gene: 8. Germline-derived CDR1 and CDR2 are MNHEY and SMNVEV (reference sequence). The CDR3 sequence is 15 residues long. The CDR3 nucleotides read TGTGCCAGCAGTAGCCCCAGAGGGGGCAACACTGAAGCTTTCTTT. This gives the protein CASSSPRGGNTEAFF.

This clone was observed once. This chain joins TRBV15 and TRBJ1-6; no clear D. The CDR3 loop spans 16 amino acids. Trimming removed 7 bases from V and 11 bases from J, with 24 bases in between. Germline assignment: CDR1 LNHNV and CDR2 YYDKDF (reference sequence). The CDR3 spells CATTRADDNRLTPLHF. In nucleotides, the CDR3 is TGTGCCACCACGCGAGCGGATGACAACCGATTGACACCCCTCCACTTT. Drawing the rest from reference TRBV15 and TRBJ1-6, the complete variable domain is DAMVIQNPRYQVTQFGKPVTLSCSQTLNHNVMYWYQQKSSQAPKLLFHYYDKDFNNEADTPDNFQSRRPNTSFCFLDIRSPGLGDTAMYLCATTRADDNRLTPLHFGNGTRLTVT.

The chain links TRBV7-3 to TRBJ2-1; D ambiguous. V was shortened by 0 bases and J by 9 bases, with 9 bases between the two germline ends. This CDR3 is 13 amino acids long. Germline V gene sequence: CDR1 SGHTA, CDR2 FQGTGA. CDR3 residues: CASSLTLTAEQFF. Written as DNA, the CDR3 is TGTGCCAGCAGCTTAACCCTCACCGCTGAGCAGTTCTTC.

The gene calls are TRBV7-2 and TRBJ1-6; D is ambiguous. With 3 bases removed from V and 13 bases from J, the gap between germline ends came to 10 bases. Germline CDR1 and CDR2: SGHTA and FQGNSA. CDR3 size: 12 residues. CDR3 region: CASSFSPSPLHF. The CDR3 bases are TGTGCCAGCAGCTTCTCGCCGTCCCCCCTCCACTTT.